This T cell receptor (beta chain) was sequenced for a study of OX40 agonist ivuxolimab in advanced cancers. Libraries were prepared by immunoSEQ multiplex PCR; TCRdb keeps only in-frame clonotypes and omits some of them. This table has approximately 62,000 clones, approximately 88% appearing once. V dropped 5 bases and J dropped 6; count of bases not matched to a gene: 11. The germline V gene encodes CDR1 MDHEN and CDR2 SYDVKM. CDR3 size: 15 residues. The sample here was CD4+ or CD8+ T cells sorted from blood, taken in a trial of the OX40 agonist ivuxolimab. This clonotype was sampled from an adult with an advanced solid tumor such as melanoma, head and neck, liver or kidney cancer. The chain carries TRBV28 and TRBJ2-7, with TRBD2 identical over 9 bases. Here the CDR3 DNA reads TGTGCCAGCAGTAGCGTTGCGGGGGGGCGTGCCGAGCAGTACTTC. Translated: CASSSVAGGRAEQYF.